This TCR beta chain was found in a study of shared clonotypes between healthy human individuals. Overall study context: The study enrolled a couple of women and a few men aged 18 to 49. Study-level findings and limits: The small donor group covered limited genetic and exposure diversity.

This CDR3 contains 11 residues. CDR1 and CDR2 (germline): SGHNT, YYREEE (reference sequence). Trimming took 2 bases from V and 5 from J, leaving 4 bases between them. CD8 memory comprised CD45RO+ plus CCR7-negative CD45RA+ TemRA cells. This table comes from immunoSEQ multiplex PCR, and its TCRdb copy is limited to in-frame clones, with some not included. The sample contains about 380,000 clones, 96% of which appear only once. On this clone: Its antigen is currently unknown.

The TCR comes from a man aged 30 to 45 in good health. The sequenced sample consisted of memory CD8+ T cells sorted from blood. Subset here: CD45RO+ cells pooled with CCR7-negative TemRA cells. The chain has TRBV5-4 and TRBJ2-5; no reliable D call. The CDR3 coding sequence is TGTGCCAGCAGCTTCATGGAGACCCAGTACTTC. As protein: CASSFMETQYF.